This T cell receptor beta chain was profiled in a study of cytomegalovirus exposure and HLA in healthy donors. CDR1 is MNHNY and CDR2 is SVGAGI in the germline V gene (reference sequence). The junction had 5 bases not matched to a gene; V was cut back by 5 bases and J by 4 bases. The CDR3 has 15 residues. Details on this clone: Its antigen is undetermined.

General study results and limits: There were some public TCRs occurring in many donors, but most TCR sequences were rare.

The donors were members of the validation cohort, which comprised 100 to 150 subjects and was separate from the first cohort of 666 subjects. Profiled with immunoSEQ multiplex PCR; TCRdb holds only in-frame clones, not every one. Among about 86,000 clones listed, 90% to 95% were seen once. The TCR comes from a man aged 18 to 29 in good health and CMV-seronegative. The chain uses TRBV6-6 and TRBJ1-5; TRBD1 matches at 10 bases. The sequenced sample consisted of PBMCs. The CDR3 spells CASSKPGQGNQPQHF. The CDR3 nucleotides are TGTGCCAGCAGTAAACCGGGACAGGGGAATCAGCCCCAGCATTTT.